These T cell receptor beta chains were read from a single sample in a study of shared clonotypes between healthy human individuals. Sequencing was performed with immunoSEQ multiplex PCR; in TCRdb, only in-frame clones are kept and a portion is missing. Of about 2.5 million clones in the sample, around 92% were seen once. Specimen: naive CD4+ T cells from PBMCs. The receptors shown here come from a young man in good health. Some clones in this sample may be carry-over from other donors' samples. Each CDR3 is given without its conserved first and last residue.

ASRSKGGTGELF	TRBJ2-2	TRBV6-1
ATSREPGKTANEQF	TRBJ2-1	TRBV15
ASSQGRLSRNTGELF	TRBJ2-2	TRBV4-1
ASSQYSQAGVNYNEQF	TRBJ2-1	TRBV4-2
ASSVVAGELF	TRBJ2-2	TRBV9
ASSQRAGLGFYEQY	TRBJ2-7	TRBV4-1
ASTLDRYTEAF	TRBJ1-1	TRBV6-6
ASSPGDTMNTEAF	TRBJ1-1	TRBV5-1
SVVPSSYEQY	TRBJ2-7	TRBV29-1
ASSVPTASQTGEQY	TRBJ2-7	TRBV19
ASSLIGRVGETQY	TRBJ2-5	TRBV11-2
ASSMPLTLRNTEAF	TRBJ1-1	TRBV19
ASSVEPSGAGNIQY	TRBJ2-4	TRBV9
ASSQGTGTYGYT	TRBJ1-2	TRBV18
ASCLGQGVWDEQF	TRBJ2-1	TRBV5-1
ASSQDLSAPGQGNPINYGYT	TRBJ1-2	TRBV4-3
ASSLGQNNYGYT	TRBJ1-2	TRBV7-9
SVAGTSGSYEQY	TRBJ2-7	TRBV29-1
ASSLTANTEAF	TRBJ1-1	TRBV7-3
ASSRSGQDYGYT	TRBJ1-2	TRBV18
AISESEGEGYT	TRBJ1-2	TRBV10-3
ASSSIPGVRDRYEQY	TRBJ2-7	TRBV7-9
ASRETNNQETQY	TRBJ2-5	TRBV28
ASSSTGLAGSGEQY	TRBJ2-7	TRBV11-2
ASSEGQLNTEAF	TRBJ1-1	TRBV25-1
ATQGYNEQF	TRBJ2-1	TRBV15
ASSLTSGQGTGNTIY	TRBJ1-3	TRBV5-1
AISESRGQEAF	TRBJ1-1	TRBV10-3
ASSPTASYEQY	TRBJ2-7	TRBV18
ASRREPTNEKLF	TRBJ1-4	TRBV19
ASRLDGPAYEQY	TRBJ2-7	TRBV2
ASSLRGGRNTEAF	TRBJ1-1	TRBV5-1
ASSLAPRGAGELF	TRBJ2-2	TRBV7-3
ASSLTRGFGTSVWHEQF	TRBJ2-1	TRBV13
ASSSGGRGLVQF	TRBJ2-1	TRBV9
ASSDRGKNTGELF	TRBJ2-2	TRBV2
ASSLGAAGTGELF	TRBJ2-2	TRBV7-9
ASSSLSPEGSYT	TRBJ1-2	TRBV5-1
ASGLAAGGTQY	TRBJ2-5	TRBV19
ASRLQETQY	TRBJ2-5	TRBV28
ASSFTIQSSGNTIY	TRBJ1-3	TRBV7-9
ASSPIAGAKNIQY	TRBJ2-4	TRBV6-5
ASSSSSGIYTDTQY	TRBJ2-3	TRBV5-1
ASSLAVTSGSSPSTDTQY	TRBJ2-3	TRBV5-1
ASSQRSGEQY	TRBJ2-7	TRBV2
ASSEQGYEQY	TRBJ2-7	TRBV5-1
ASRPVGDTGELF	TRBJ2-2	TRBV7-2
ASSVGRVLNEQF	TRBJ2-1	TRBV7-3
ASSPRDGAIQPQH	TRBJ1-5	TRBV7-2
ASSQVRTGVEQY	TRBJ2-7	TRBV4-1
AIMGGANNEQF	TRBJ2-1	TRBV10-3
ASRDPFGGTYNEQF	TRBJ2-1	TRBV5-1
ASRRQGAKNYGYT	TRBJ1-2	TRBV27
ASRERQGISYEQY	TRBJ2-7	TRBV2
ASSIQASNQPQH	TRBJ1-5	TRBV19
SVWGAEQY	TRBJ2-7	TRBV29-1
ASSRDRGSYNEQF	TRBJ2-1	TRBV7-9